The 5 T cell receptor beta chains in this list originate from one sample, sequenced in a study of OX40 agonist ivuxolimab in advanced cancers. This table comes from immunoSEQ multiplex PCR, and its TCRdb copy is limited to in-frame clones, with some not included. The sample consists of tens of thousands of clones, about 88% of them appearing once. Material: CD4+ or CD8+ T cells sorted from blood, obtained in a trial of the OX40 agonist ivuxolimab. These receptors were obtained from an adult with an advanced solid tumor such as melanoma, head and neck, liver or kidney cancer.

The J gene is TRBJ2-2, the V gene TRBV10-3; TRBD2 matches at 10 bases. Germline loops: CDR1 ENHRY, CDR2 SYGVKD. V lost 10 bases to trimming and J lost 0 bases; unmatched junction nucleotides: 5. This CDR3 contains 15 residues. CDR3 DNA sequence: TGTGCCACCGATAGCGGGGGGACGAACACCGGGGAGCTGTTTTTT. Translated, it gives CATDSGGTNTGELFF.

The CDR3 DNA reads TGCGCCAGCAGCCTTACTAGCGGAAGCTACAAAAACATTCAGTACTTC. It codes for CASSLTSGSYKNIQYF. The chain combines TRBV5-1 with TRBJ2-4; 8 nucleotides agree with TRBD2. Germline trimming cut 4 bases from V and 3 bases from J; bases unmatched to any gene: 9. This CDR3 comprises 16 residues. CDR1 is SGHRS, CDR2 YFSETQ, per germline.

V and J are TRBV28 and TRBJ1-1; D is unclear. Germline assignment: CDR1 MDHEN and CDR2 SYDVKM. V shed 6 bases and J shed 1 base, with 15 bases lying between them. The CDR3 has 15 residues. CDR3: CASRPPKTGNTEAFF. CDR3 bases: TGTGCCAGCAGACCCCCGAAGACGGGGAACACTGAAGCTTTCTTT. The full variable domain, completed using reference TRBV28 and TRBJ1-1, is DVKVTQSSRYLVKRTGEKVFLECVQDMDHENMFWYRQDPGLGLRLIYFSYDVKMKEKGDIPEGYSVSREKKERFSLILESASTNQTSMYLCASRPPKTGNTEAFFGQGTRLTVV.

The chain joins TRBV11-2 to TRBJ1-1; D is unclear. This CDR3 spans 12 amino acids. Looked up from germline, CDR1 is SGHAT and CDR2 is FQNNGV. Trimming took off 4 bases at V and 1 base at J, with 4 bases between the two ends. The CDR3 nucleotides read TGTGCCAGCAGCTCCGGGAACACTGAAGCTTTCTTT. This encodes CASSSGNTEAFF.

This sequence joins TRBV6-4 and TRBJ2-5, with TRBD2 identical over 8 bases. Looked up from germline, CDR1 is MRHNA and CDR2 is SNTAGT. The CDR3 covers 17 residues. V was clipped by 6 bases and J by 0 bases; unmatched bases: 12. The CDR3 sequence: CASSPGGWREDQETQYF. In DNA form, the CDR3 reads TGTGCCAGCAGCCCGGGGGGGTGGCGGGAGGACCAAGAGACCCAGTACTTC.